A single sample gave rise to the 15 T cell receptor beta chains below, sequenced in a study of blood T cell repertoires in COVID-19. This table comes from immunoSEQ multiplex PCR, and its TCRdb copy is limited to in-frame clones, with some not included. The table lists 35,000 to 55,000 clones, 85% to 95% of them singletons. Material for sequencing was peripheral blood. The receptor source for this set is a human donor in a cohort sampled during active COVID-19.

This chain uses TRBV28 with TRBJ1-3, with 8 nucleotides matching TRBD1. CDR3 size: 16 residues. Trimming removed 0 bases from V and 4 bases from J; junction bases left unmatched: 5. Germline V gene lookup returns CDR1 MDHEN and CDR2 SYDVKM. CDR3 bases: TGTGCCAGCAGTTTATGGGCCAGGGGGCCGGGAAACACCATATATTTT. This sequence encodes CASSLWARGPGNTIYF.

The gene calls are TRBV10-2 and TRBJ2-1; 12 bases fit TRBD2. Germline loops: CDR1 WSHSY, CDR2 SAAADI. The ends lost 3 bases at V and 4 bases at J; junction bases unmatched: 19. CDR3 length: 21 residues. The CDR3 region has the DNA TGCGCCAGCAGTGAACTTCTAGCGGGGGGGCCGGAGCGGTTGACATACAATGAGCAGTTCTTC. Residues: CASSELLAGGPERLTYNEQFF.

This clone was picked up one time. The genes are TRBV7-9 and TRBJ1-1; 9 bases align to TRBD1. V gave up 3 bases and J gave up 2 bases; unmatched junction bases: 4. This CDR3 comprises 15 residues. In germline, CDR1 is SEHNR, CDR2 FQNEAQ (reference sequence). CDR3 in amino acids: CASSLGQGENTEAFF. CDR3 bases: TGTGCCAGCAGCTTGGGACAGGGCGAAAACACTGAAGCTTTCTTT.

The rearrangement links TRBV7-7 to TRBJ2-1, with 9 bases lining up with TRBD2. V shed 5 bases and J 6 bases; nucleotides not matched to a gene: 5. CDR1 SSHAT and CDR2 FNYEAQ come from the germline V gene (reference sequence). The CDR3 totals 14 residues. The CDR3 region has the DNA TGTGCCAGCAGCCTCCTAGCGGGAAGCAATGAGCAGTTCTTC. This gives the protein CASSLLAGSNEQFF.

Here the CDR3 DNA reads TGTGCCAGCAGCCCCGTAGGAGGGACCTACAATGAGCAGTTCTTC. Protein sequence: CASSPVGGTYNEQFF. This chain joins TRBV7-2 and TRBJ2-1; TRBD2 might be the D (6 bases). Trimming cost V 5 bases and J 2 bases, with 13 bases left between them. Germline values: CDR1 SGHTA, CDR2 FQGNSA. This CDR3 is built from 15 residues.

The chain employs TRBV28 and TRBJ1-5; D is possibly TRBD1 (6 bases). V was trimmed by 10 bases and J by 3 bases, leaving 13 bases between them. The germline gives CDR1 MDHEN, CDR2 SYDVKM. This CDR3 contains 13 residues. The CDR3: CATTDSINQPQHF. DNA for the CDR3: TGTGCCACCACGGACAGTATCAATCAGCCCCAGCATTTT. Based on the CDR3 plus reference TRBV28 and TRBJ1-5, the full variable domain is DVKVTQSSRYLVKRTGEKVFLECVQDMDHENMFWYRQDPGLGLRLIYFSYDVKMKEKGDIPEGYSVSREKKERFSLILESASTNQTSMYLCATTDSINQPQHFGDGTRLSIL.

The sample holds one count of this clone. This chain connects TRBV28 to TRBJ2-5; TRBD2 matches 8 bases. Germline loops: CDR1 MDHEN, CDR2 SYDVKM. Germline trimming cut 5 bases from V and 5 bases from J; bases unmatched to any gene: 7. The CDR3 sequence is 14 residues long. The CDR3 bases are TGTGCCAGCAGTCCGGGGGGGGCGCGGGAGACCCAGTACTTC. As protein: CASSPGGARETQYF.

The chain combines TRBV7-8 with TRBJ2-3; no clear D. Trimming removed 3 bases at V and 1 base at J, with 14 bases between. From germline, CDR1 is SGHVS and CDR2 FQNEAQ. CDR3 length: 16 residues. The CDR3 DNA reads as TGTGCCAGCAGCTTTGAATTAAGACGGGGCACAGATACGCAGTATTTT. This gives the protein CASSFELRRGTDTQYF. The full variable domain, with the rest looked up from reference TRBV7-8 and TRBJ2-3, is GAGVSQSPRYKVAKRGQDVALRCDPISGHVSLFWYQQALGQGPEFLTYFQNEAQLDKSGLPSDRFFAERPEGSVSTLKIQRTQQEDSAVYLCASSFELRRGTDTQYFGPGTRLTVL.

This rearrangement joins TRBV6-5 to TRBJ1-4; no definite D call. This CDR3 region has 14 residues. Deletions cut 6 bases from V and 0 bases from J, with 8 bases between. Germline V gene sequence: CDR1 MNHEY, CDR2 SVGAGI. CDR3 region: CASSPRATNEKLFF. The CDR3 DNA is TGTGCCAGCAGCCCGCGGGCAACTAATGAAAAACTGTTTTTT.

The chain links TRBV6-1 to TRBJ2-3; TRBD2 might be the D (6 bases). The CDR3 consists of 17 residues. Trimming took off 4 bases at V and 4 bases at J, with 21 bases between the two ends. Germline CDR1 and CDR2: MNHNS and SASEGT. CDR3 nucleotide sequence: TGTGCCAGCAGTGGGGAGTCGCAACCTAGCGTCCCAGATACGCAGTATTTT. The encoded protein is CASSGESQPSVPDTQYF.

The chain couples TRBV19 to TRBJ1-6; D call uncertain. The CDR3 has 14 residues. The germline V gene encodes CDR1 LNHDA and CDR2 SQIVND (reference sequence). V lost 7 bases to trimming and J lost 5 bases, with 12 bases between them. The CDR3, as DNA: TGTGCCAGTACCCGTGACATTGATAATTCACCCCTCCACTTT. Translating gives CASTRDIDNSPLHF.

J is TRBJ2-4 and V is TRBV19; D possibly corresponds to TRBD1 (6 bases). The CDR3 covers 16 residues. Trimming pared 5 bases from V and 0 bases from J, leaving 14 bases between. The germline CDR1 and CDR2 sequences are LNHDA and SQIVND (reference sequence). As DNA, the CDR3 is TGTGCCAGTAGTTCGCCGGGACAACAAGCCAAAAACATTCAGTACTTC. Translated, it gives CASSSPGQQAKNIQYF.

CDR3 amino acids: CASSQEQWDIAINTQYF. CDR3 nucleotide sequence: TGCGCCAGCAGCCAAGAGCAGTGGGACATAGCTATAAATACGCAGTATTTT. This chain uses TRBV4-1 with TRBJ2-3, with a possible D match to TRBD1 (6 bases). Germline values: CDR1 MGHRA, CDR2 YSYEKL. This CDR3 comprises 17 residues. Between the trimmed V and J ends, which lost 0 bases and 7 bases, there was a span of 20 bases.

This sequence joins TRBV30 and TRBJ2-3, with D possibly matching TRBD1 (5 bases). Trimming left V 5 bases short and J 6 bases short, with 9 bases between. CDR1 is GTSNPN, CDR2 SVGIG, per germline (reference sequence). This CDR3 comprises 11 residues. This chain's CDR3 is CAWGPGDTQYF. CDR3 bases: TGTGCCTGGGGGCCAGGGGATACGCAGTATTTT.

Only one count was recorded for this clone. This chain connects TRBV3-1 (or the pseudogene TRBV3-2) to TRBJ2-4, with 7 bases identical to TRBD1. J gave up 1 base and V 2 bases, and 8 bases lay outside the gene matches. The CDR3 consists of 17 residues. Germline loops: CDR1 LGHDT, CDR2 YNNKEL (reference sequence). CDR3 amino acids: CASSQRTTGSAKNIQYF. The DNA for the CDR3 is TGTGCCAGCAGCCAACGTACGACAGGGTCGGCCAAAAACATTCAGTACTTC.